This TCR beta chain was captured in a study of blood T cell repertoires in COVID-19. Deletions cut 0 bases from V and 5 bases from J, with 16 bases between. In germline, CDR1 is MGHRA, CDR2 YSYEKL. The CDR3 loop spans 17 amino acids. Clones were sequenced by immunoSEQ multiplex PCR, and TCRdb holds only the in-frame ones, with some missing. The sample has about 300,000 clones; 85% to 90% are singletons. The cohort comprised adults aged about 18 to 100 years residing in approximately 25 US areas. The chain couples TRBV4-1 to TRBJ2-2; possibly TRBD1 for D (6 bases). The receptor's source is a man younger than 40 who had recovered from COVID-19. The sequenced material came from PBMCs or T cells enriched from blood (not recorded which). CDR3 region: CASSQEVGGKRTGELFF. The CDR3 bases are TGCGCCAGCAGCCAAGAGGTAGGGGGTAAAAGGACCGGGGAGCTGTTTTTT.